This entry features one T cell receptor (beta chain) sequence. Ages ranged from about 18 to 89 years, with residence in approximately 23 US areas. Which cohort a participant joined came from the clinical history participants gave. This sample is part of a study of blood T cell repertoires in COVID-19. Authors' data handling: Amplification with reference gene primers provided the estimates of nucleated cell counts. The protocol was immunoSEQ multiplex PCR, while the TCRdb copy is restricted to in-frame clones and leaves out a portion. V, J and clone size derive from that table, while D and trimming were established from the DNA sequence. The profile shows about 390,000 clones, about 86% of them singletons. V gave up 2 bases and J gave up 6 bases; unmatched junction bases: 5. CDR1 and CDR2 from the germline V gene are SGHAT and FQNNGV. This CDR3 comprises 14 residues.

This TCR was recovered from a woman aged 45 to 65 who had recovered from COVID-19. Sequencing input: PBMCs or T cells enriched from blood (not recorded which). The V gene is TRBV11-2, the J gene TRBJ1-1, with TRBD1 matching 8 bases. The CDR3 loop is CASSLPGGAPEAFF. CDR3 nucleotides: TGTGCCAGCAGCTTACCAGGGGGCGCCCCTGAAGCTTTCTTT.